These T cell receptor beta chains were read from a single sample in a study of blood T cells in healthy people across ages. Via MiXCR, TCRdb re-called the 5' RACE reads, giving one row per CDR3 protein. The sample has 380,000 or so distinct CDR3 sequences; approximately 47% are singletons. Material for sequencing was blood. The receptors stem from a man in his 60s in good health. Each CDR3 is given with its conserved first and last residue. D genes are given only for firm matches. Size is omitted from some rows. Given values are once, few, many or a class for expanded clones.

>TRBV29-1|.|.|TRBJ2-7
TGCAGCGCCATGCAGGGGCGCTACGAGCAGTACTTC
CSAMQGRYEQYF
>TRBV29-1|.|.|TRBJ2-7
TGCAGCGCCTCTGGATGGGGATCCTACGAGCAGTACTTC
CSASGWGSYEQYF
>TRBV4-3|.|.|TRBJ2-7
TGCGCCAGCAGCCAAGAAGTACGGAGACAGACCTACGAGCAGTACTTC
CASSQEVRRQTYEQYF
>TRBV28|.|TRBD1|TRBJ2-3
TGTGCCAGCAGCACTGGACAGGGAGGCATAGATACGCAGTATTTT
CASSTGQGGIDTQYF
>TRBV4-3|.|.|TRBJ2-6
TGCGCCAGCAGCCAAGAATCAGTCTCTGGGGCCAACGTCCTGACTTTC
CASSQESVSGANVLTF
>TRBV5-1|.|.|TRBJ2-3
TGCGCCAGCAGCCGGGCTACGGGAGATACGCAGTATTTT
CASSRATGDTQYF
>TRBV28|.|TRBD1|TRBJ1-2
TGTGCCAGCTGCTCGAACAGGGGCTTGGGGGGCTACACCTTC
CASCSNRGLGGYTF
>TRBV4-1|once|.|TRBJ2-7
TGCGCCAGCAGCCAATTCCCTAAAGGTCGTGCGACATACGAGCAGTACTTC
CASSQFPKGRATYEQYF
>TRBV7-2|.|.|TRBJ1-2
TGTGCCAGCAGCCCACCCGGATCCTCTAACTATGGCTACACCTTC
CASSPPGSSNYGYTF
>TRBV5-1|.|TRBD1|TRBJ2-3
TGCGCCAGCAGCGGCAGGGACAGGGGAGATACGCAGTATTTT
CASSGRDRGDTQYF
>TRBV5-1|few|.|TRBJ2-7
TGCGCCAGCAATGTCCGATTCGAGCAGTACTTC
CASNVRFEQYF
>TRBV7-2|few|.|TRBJ1-2
TGTGCCAGCAGCTTCACATGGGGTGGCTACACCTTC
CASSFTWGGYTF
>TRBV9|once|.|TRBJ2-5
TGTGCCAGCAGCGCGGCAAACGGACTAGAGACCCAGTACTTC
CASSAANGLETQYF
>TRBV7-2|.|TRBD2|TRBJ2-5
TGTGCCAGCAGCTCTTTGGGACTAGCGGGAGAGGGGGAGACCCAGTACTTC
CASSSLGLAGEGETQYF
>TRBV13|.|TRBD1|TRBJ1-1
TGTGCCAGCAGCAACAGGGGTCTGGGGAACACTGAAGCTTTCTTT
CASSNRGLGNTEAFF
>TRBV20-1|.|TRBD2|TRBJ2-2
TGCAGTGCTAGAGTCACAAATATATATACTAGCGGGAGGGCCAACACCGGGGAGCTGTTTTTT
CSARVTNIYTSGRANTGELFF
>TRBV20-1|.|.|TRBJ2-7
TGCAGTGCTAGAGTCGGGGGTCACGAGCAGTACTTC
CSARVGGHEQYF
>TRBV20-1|.|.|TRBJ2-5
TGCAGTACTCAGGACATAAGTTGGGAGACCCAGTACTTC
CSTQDISWETQYF
>TRBV4-1|.|.|TRBJ2-1
TGCGCCAGCAGCCAAGGCGAGAGACGAGGTGAGCAGTTCTTC
CASSQGERRGEQFF
>TRBV19|.|.|TRBJ2-6
TGTGCCAGTAGTAAGATCTCTGGGGCCAACGTCCTGACTTTC
CASSKISGANVLTF
>TRBV29-1|once|TRBD1|TRBJ2-3
TGCAGCGTTGACCTGGCCGGTCTTGACGGGACAGGCGACACAGATACGCAGTATTTT
CSVDLAGLDGTGDTDTQYF
>TRBV4-1|few|.|TRBJ2-3
TGCGCCAGCAGCCCCACCCCTGCTAGCGACCCTAGCACAGATACGCAGTATTTT
CASSPTPASDPSTDTQYF
>TRBV29-1|many|.|TRBJ2-7
TGCAGCGCTTCTAAAGGCTTCTTTTACGAGCAGTACTTC
CSASKGFFYEQYF
>TRBV9|few|TRBD1|TRBJ1-2
TGTGCCAGCAGCGGACAGGGGTACTATGGCTACACCTTC
CASSGQGYYGYTF
>TRBV12-3/TRBV12-4|.|.|TRBJ2-7
TGTGCCAGCAGTTTTGTCGGGGGCGGATCCCCGAGCTCCTACAATGAGCAGTACTTC
CASSFVGGGSPSSYNEQYF
>TRBV18|.|TRBD2|TRBJ2-3
TGTGCCAGCTCACCTGTTGCTAGCGGGAGCACAGATACGCAGTATTTT
CASSPVASGSTDTQYF
>TRBV12-3/TRBV12-4|many|.|TRBJ2-5
TGTGCCAGCACCGCCCATATGAGGGAGACCCAGTACTTC
CASTAHMRETQYF
>TRBV28|.|TRBD2|TRBJ2-1
TGTGCCAGCAGTTTGGGAGGCGGGGGGGTCTACAATGAGCAGTTCTTC
CASSLGGGGVYNEQFF
>TRBV14|few|.|TRBJ2-5
TGTGCCAGCAGCCAAGATCATGTCGCGAGACAAGAGACCCAGTACTTC
CASSQDHVARQETQYF
>TRBV5-6|many|TRBD2|TRBJ2-7
TGTGCCAGCAGCTTGGGAGCGGGGGGGCATTTCGAGCAGTACTTC
CASSLGAGGHFEQYF
>TRBV14|.|.|TRBJ2-5
TGTGCCAGCAGCCGAGGAACGGTAAACCAAGAGACCCAGTACTTC
CASSRGTVNQETQYF
>TRBV4-2|.|.|TRBJ1-5
TGTGCCAGCAGCCCGAGGGCCAAGGGTGAGGGTCAGCCCCAGCATTTT
CASSPRAKGEGQPQHF
>TRBV27|few|.|TRBJ2-5
TGTGCCAGCAGTTGGGGGTCAGGAGAGACCCAGTACTTC
CASSWGSGETQYF
>TRBV20-1|few|.|TRBJ2-1
TGCAGTGCTCCCCGGGGAGAGCAGTTCTTC
CSAPRGEQFF
>TRBV29-1|.|.|TRBJ1-1
TGCAGCGTCGCCGCCGGGGGGGCAGCTGAAGCTTTCTTT
CSVAAGGAAEAFF
>TRBV4-2|.|TRBD2|TRBJ2-1
TGTGCCAGCAGCCAAGAAGGCACCCAGACTAGCGGTTACAATGAGCAGTTCTTC
CASSQEGTQTSGYNEQFF
>TRBV20-1|.|TRBD1|TRBJ2-7
TGCAGTGCTAGGGGGGTCCGGGACAGGGGTCAGAACGAGCAGTACTTC
CSARGVRDRGQNEQYF
>TRBV7-6|.|.|TRBJ2-7
TGTGCCAGCAGCACTAGTCAGGGTTCCGAGCAGTACTTC
CASSTSQGSEQYF
>TRBV20-1|.|.|TRBJ2-5
TGCAGTGCTAGAGATGAAAACTTACAAGAGACCCAGTACTTC
CSARDENLQETQYF
>TRBV5-4|few|.|TRBJ2-7
TGTGCCAGCAGCTTGGGCGATGACTACGAGCAGTACTTC
CASSLGDDYEQYF
>TRBV7-9|.|TRBD2|TRBJ2-3
TGTGCCAGCAGCTACCCGGGACTAGGCACAGATACGCAGTATTTT
CASSYPGLGTDTQYF
>TRBV5-1|few|TRBD2|TRBJ2-3
TGCGCCAGCAGCCCGCCTGGTCAGCGGGGGATCACAGATACGCAGTATTTT
CASSPPGQRGITDTQYF
>TRBV20-1|once|.|TRBJ1-2
TGCAGTGCCCCCTCCCTTGACTATGGCTACACCTTC
CSAPSLDYGYTF
>TRBV7-9|.|TRBD1|TRBJ1-1
TGTGCCAGCAGCTTAGAGGCAGGGGGCACTGAAGCTTTCTTT
CASSLEAGGTEAFF
>TRBV20-1|.|TRBD2|TRBJ2-6
TGCAGTGCTGGGGGGGTTCCAGCTGGGGCCAACGTCCTGACTTTC
CSAGGVPAGANVLTF
>TRBV20-1|many|.|TRBJ2-5
TGCAGTGCTAGAGCCGGGAGACGCCCGGGGACCCAGTACTTC
CSARAGRRPGTQYF
>TRBV18|.|TRBD1|TRBJ1-6
TGTGCCAGCTCACCACCCGGGACAGCCAATTCACCCCTCCACTTT
CASSPPGTANSPLHF
>TRBV18|.|.|TRBJ2-1
TGTGCCAGCTCACTTGTAGGGGATGAGCAGTTCTTC
CASSLVGDEQFF